This TCR beta chain comes out of a study of radiotherapy plus CTLA-4 blockade in lung cancer. The CDR3 runs to 18 residues. The V segment lost 0 bases and the J segment 0 bases; nucleotides outside the gene matches: 9. Germline-derived CDR1 and CDR2 are SGHRS and YFSETQ. Assay: immunoSEQ multiplex PCR; the TCRdb copy retains only in-frame clones and omits some. The table has around 99,000 clones, almost 90% seen once. The sequences come from peripheral blood, collected from a patient treated with radiotherapy plus ipilimumab. The chain links TRBV5-1 to TRBJ2-3; 8 bases map to TRBD2. This TCR was sampled from a human donor with non-small cell lung cancer that progressed on radiotherapy plus ipilimumab. The CDR3 region has the DNA TGCGCCAGCAGCTTGGCTGCTAGCGGGCTTACTAGCACAGATACGCAGTATTTT. Translation gives CASSLAASGLTSTDTQYF.